These T cell receptor beta chains were read from a single sample in a study of T cell repertoires in cytomegalovirus infection. Each CDR3 protein is one row after TCRdb ran MiXCR on the reads. This sample carries approximately 300,000 distinct CDR3 sequences, 25% to 35% of them seen once, and the ten largest clones take 15% to 20%. The antigens these receptors bind are not known. Specimen: cultured PBMCs, collected from culture after CMV antigen stimulation. These receptors came from a human donor in good health (CMV status not recorded). Some clones in this sample may be carry-over from other donors' samples. CDR3s include the opening cysteine and the closing phenylalanine or tryptophan. The D gene is left open where the match is weak. Clone size, where shown, is once, few, many, or a class for clones that have expanded.

J gene: TRBJ2-3
clone size: many
V gene: TRBV6-5
D gene: TRBD2
CDR3 protein: CASSYSALAGDADTQYF
CDR3 DNA: TGTGCCAGCAGTTACTCAGCGCTAGCGGGAGATGCAGATACGCAGTATTTT

J gene: TRBJ1-2
clone size: .
V gene: TRBV7-8
D gene: TRBD1
CDR3 protein: CATYRQGDGYTF
CDR3 DNA: TGTGCCACTTACCGACAGGGGGATGGCTACACCTTC

J gene: TRBJ1-4
clone size: many
V gene: TRBV10-3
D gene: TRBD1
CDR3 protein: CAIRGGQGNEKLFF
CDR3 DNA: TGTGCCATCAGGGGAGGACAGGGGAATGAAAAACTGTTTTTT

J gene: TRBJ2-2
clone size: .
V gene: TRBV19
D gene: TRBD2
CDR3 protein: CASSTGLSGVSSMELFF
CDR3 DNA: TGTGCCAGTAGTACGGGACTGAGCGGGGTCTCTTCGATGGAGCTGTTTTTT

J gene: TRBJ1-2
clone size: .
V gene: TRBV5-5
D gene: TRBD1
CDR3 protein: CASSSGQGRSPHYGYTF
CDR3 DNA: TGTGCCAGCAGTTCCGGACAGGGGCGTTCTCCTCACTATGGCTACACCTTC

J gene: TRBJ1-1
clone size: .
V gene: TRBV29-1
D gene: .
CDR3 protein: CSVERYNTEAFF
CDR3 DNA: TGCAGCGTTGAAAGGTACAACACTGAAGCTTTCTTT

J gene: TRBJ1-5
clone size: .
V gene: TRBV15
D gene: .
CDR3 protein: CATSRDYRVDQHF
CDR3 DNA: TGTGCCACCAGCAGAGATTACCGGGTCGACCAGCATTTT

J gene: TRBJ2-3
clone size: .
V gene: TRBV19
D gene: .
CDR3 protein: CASSIRSPAGDTQYF
CDR3 DNA: TGTGCCAGTAGTATAAGGTCCCCGGCCGGAGATACGCAGTATTTT

J gene: TRBJ2-1
clone size: .
V gene: TRBV20-1
D gene: TRBD2
CDR3 protein: CSAPLRPGGFYNEQFF
CDR3 DNA: TGCAGTGCCCCACTAAGACCGGGGGGATTTTACAATGAGCAGTTCTTC

J gene: TRBJ1-6
clone size: .
V gene: TRBV19
D gene: TRBD1
CDR3 protein: CASSNRGDSPLHF
CDR3 DNA: TGTGCCAGTAGTAACAGGGGGGATTCACCCCTCCACTTT

J gene: TRBJ2-7
clone size: .
V gene: TRBV10-3
D gene: .
CDR3 protein: CAISESKREVSYEQYF
CDR3 DNA: TGTGCCATCAGTGAGTCGAAACGAGAGGTGAGCTACGAGCAGTACTTC

J gene: TRBJ2-1
clone size: many
V gene: TRBV12-3/TRBV12-4
D gene: TRBD2
CDR3 protein: CASSLEGTSGRKQFF
CDR3 DNA: TGTGCCAGCAGTTTAGAAGGGACTAGCGGGAGGAAGCAGTTCTTC

J gene: TRBJ2-7
clone size: many
V gene: TRBV7-2
D gene: TRBD1
CDR3 protein: CASSTRSGTEYEQYF
CDR3 DNA: TGTGCCAGCAGCACTAGGTCCGGGACAGAGTACGAGCAGTACTTC